This T cell receptor beta chain was recorded in a study of cytomegalovirus exposure and HLA in healthy donors. Study conclusions and caveats: Presence/absence analyses supposed approximately even sequencing depth among donors.

The CDR3 is 12 amino acids. Germline V CDR1 and CDR2: SQVTM, ANQGSEA. The V end was cut by 6 bases, the J end by 1 base, with 9 bases between. Note on this clone: As yet, its antigen is unknown.

PCR employed 60 Vbeta and 13 Jbeta primers. Here immunoSEQ multiplex PCR was the method, and the copy in TCRdb shows in-frame clones only, minus some. This sample yields 150,000 or so clones, of which 84% are seen a single time; 1.9% belongs to the top ten. The source material was PBMCs. This chain joins TRBV29-1 and TRBJ2-5, with D possibly being TRBD1 (6 bases). The sequence came from a man between 18 and 29 years old in good health and CMV-seronegative. DNA of the CDR3: TGCAGCGTCTGGGACACCCAAGAGACCCAGTACTTC. Translated, it gives CSVWDTQETQYF.